These 20 T cell receptor beta chains originate from one sample sequenced in a study of T cells after yellow fever vaccination (dated by TCRdb to between 2018 and 2021). Sample treatment or condition, as interpreted from the label and publication: live attenuated yellow fever vaccine strain. The library was made by 5' RACE. TCRdb lists the instrument as Illumina HiSeq 2500. TCRdb reanalyzed the raw reads on its own, using fastp at Q25 for trimming and MiXCR for clone calling, and kept in-frame beta chains. CDR3 protein sequences are deduplicated, and each keeps its most common genes and DNA. The sample yields roughly 330,000 distinct CDR3 sequences; about 6.9% were counted once. The ten largest clonotypes hold 18% of the sample. The material sequenced was PBMCs, taken roughly seven weeks after the first yellow fever vaccination. These receptors originate from a man between 18 and 35 years old who received the YFV17D yellow fever vaccine.

The rearrangement uses TRBV4-2 and TRBJ2-3; weak D call: TRBD1 (6 bases). The V and J ends lost 0 bases and 1 base respectively, with 11 bases between them. The CDR3 runs 16 residues. Germline V gives CDR1 LGHNA, CDR2 YNFKEQ. The CDR3 protein is CASSQDDRTGTDTQYF. The CDR3 bases are TGTGCCAGCAGCCAAGATGACAGGACTGGCACAGATACGCAGTATTTT.

This clonotype appeared a few times. The chain has TRBV19 and TRBJ2-1, with 8 bases lining up with TRBD2. This CDR3 has 16 residues. The V and J ends lost 7 bases and 3 bases, in that order; junction bases with no gene match: 11. Per the germline V gene, CDR1 is LNHDA and CDR2 is SQIVND (reference sequence). DNA for the CDR3: TGTGCCAGTACCCCCAGAGGACTAGCCAACTACAATGAGCAGTTCTTC. It translates to CASTPRGLANYNEQFF.

This clonotype was recorded at least ten times. This chain links TRBV7-2 with TRBJ2-7, with a tentative D call TRBD1 (6 bases). V was cut by 4 bases and J by 4 bases, with 11 bases left in between. The V gene's germline CDR1 is SGHTA and CDR2 FQGNSA. The CDR3 extends over 13 amino acids. CDR3 loop: CASSYRAEYEQYF. DNA of the CDR3: TGTGCCAGCAGCTACAGGGCAGAGTACGAGCAGTACTTC.

This clonotype was detected a few times. The genes are TRBV7-8 and TRBJ1-6; D possibly corresponds to TRBD1 (5 bases). Trimming pared 5 bases from V and 13 bases from J, leaving 18 bases between. Per germline, CDR1 SGHVS and CDR2 FQNEAQ. This CDR3 region has 14 residues. Here the CDR3 DNA reads TGTGCCAGCAGCATTGGGACCGGAGCTTTCCCCCTCCACTTT. It encodes CASSIGTGAFPLHF.

This clonotype was seen many times. V gene TRBV9 combines with J gene TRBJ2-3; 8 bases fit TRBD1. V shed 3 bases, J shed 7 bases, and the junction held 10 bases outside the gene matches. This CDR3 has 15 amino acids. Germline V gene sequence: CDR1 SGDLS, CDR2 YYNGEE. The CDR3 reads CASSDRDRLLNTQYF. The CDR3 nucleotides read TGTGCCAGCAGCGACCGGGACAGGCTCCTTAATACGCAGTATTTT. Using reference TRBV9 and TRBJ2-3 for the parts outside the CDR3, the full variable domain is DSGVTQTPKHLITATGQRVTLRCSPRSGDLSVYWYQQSLDQGLQFLIQYYNGEERAKGNILERFSAQQFPDLHSELNLSSLELGDSALYFCASSDRDRLLNTQYFGPGTRLTVL.

This clonotype was counted between two and nine times. The chain has TRBV14 and TRBJ2-3; weak D call: TRBD2 (5 bases). The CDR3 contains 14 residues. V was pared by 6 bases and J by 6 bases, with 16 bases between. Germline V gives CDR1 SGHDN, CDR2 FVKESK. The CDR3 reads CASSGPPSGDTQYF. DNA for the CDR3: TGTGCCAGCAGTGGGCCTCCGTCGGGGGATACGCAGTATTTT.

The chain couples TRBV6-2 or TRBV6-3 to TRBJ1-3; TRBD1 might be the D (6 bases). V dropped 5 bases and J dropped 2 bases, with 16 bases sitting between them. Germline CDR1 MNHEY, CDR2 SVGEGT. The CDR3 is 16 residues long. CDR3 protein: CASSPRSQGPGNTIYF. The CDR3 nucleotides are TGTGCCAGCAGTCCAAGATCGCAGGGGCCTGGAAACACCATATATTTT.

This clonotype was picked up many times. This chain joins TRBV5-1 and TRBJ1-2; D is possibly TRBD1 (5 bases). V was pared by 4 bases and J by 0 bases, with 16 bases between. Germline V gene sequence: CDR1 SGHRS, CDR2 YFSETQ. This CDR3 is 16 amino acids long. The CDR3, as DNA: TGCGCCAGCAGCCTCGACAGAAACCAAGCTAACTATGGCTACACCTTC. It yields the protein CASSLDRNQANYGYTF. Combining the CDR3 with reference TRBV5-1 and TRBJ1-2 gives the whole variable domain KAGVTQTPRYLIKTRGQQVTLSCSPISGHRSVSWYQQTPGQGLQFLFEYFSETQRNKGNFPGRFSGRQFSNSRSEMNVSTLELGDSALYLCASSLDRNQANYGYTFGSGTRLTVV.

A remark on this clonotype: Given a much more abundant clone one base away, this may be a read error. The V call is TRBV28, the J call TRBJ2-1, with a possible D match to TRBD1 (6 bases). V was pared by 6 bases and J by 0 bases, with 9 bases between. Germline loops: CDR1 MDHEN, CDR2 SYDVKM. The CDR3 covers 14 residues. CDR3 region: CASSGQSSYNEQFF. CDR3 nucleotides: TGTGCCAGCAGCGGACAGAGCTCCTACAATGAGCAGTTCTTC. Together with reference TRBV28 and TRBJ2-1, the CDR3 gives the full variable domain: DVKVTQSSRYLVKRTGEKVFLECVQDMDHENMFWYRQDPGLGLRLIYFSYDVKMKEKGDIPEGYSVSREKKERFSLILESASTNQTSMYLCASSGQSSYNEQFFGPGTRLTVL.

This clonotype was observed a handful of times. V is TRBV5-1 and J is TRBJ1-5, with D maybe TRBD1 (5 bases). V lost 0 bases to trimming and J lost 4 bases, with 20 bases between them. Germline CDR1 is SGHRS and CDR2 is YFSETQ. The CDR3 runs to 18 residues. CDR3 sequence (DNA): TGCGCCAGCAGCTTGGGACGGTTGGGGATACCAGGGAATCAGCCCCAGCATTTT. Protein: CASSLGRLGIPGNQPQHF.

This clonotype came up a few times. The chain uses TRBV6-5 and TRBJ1-2; D might be TRBD1 (5 bases). The CDR3 has 16 residues. CDR1 is MNHEY and CDR2 is SVGAGI in the germline V gene. Trimming pared 0 bases from V and 1 base from J, leaving 12 bases between. This CDR3 reads CASSYSTGPYNYGYTF. The CDR3, as DNA: TGTGCCAGCAGTTACTCGACGGGACCCTATAACTATGGCTACACCTTC.

The chain carries TRBV5-1 and TRBJ2-3; a possible D gene is TRBD1 (6 bases). This CDR3 comprises 17 residues. The germline gives CDR1 SGHRS, CDR2 YFSETQ. V was shortened by 4 bases and J by 0 bases, with 18 bases between the two germline ends. The CDR3 coding sequence is TGCGCCAGCAGCCCATCGACAGGCAGTATCAGCACAGATACGCAGTATTTT. As protein: CASSPSTGSISTDTQYF. The variable domain in full, with the rest retrieved from reference TRBV5-1 and TRBJ2-3, is KAGVTQTPRYLIKTRGQQVTLSCSPISGHRSVSWYQQTPGQGLQFLFEYFSETQRNKGNFPGRFSGRQFSNSRSEMNVSTLELGDSALYLCASSPSTGSISTDTQYFGPGTRLTVL.

This chain uses TRBV29-1 with TRBJ1-1; 8 bases map to TRBD1. Germline lookup yields CDR1 SQVTM and CDR2 ANQGSEA. This CDR3 contains 14 residues. Trimming took 3 bases from V and 6 from J; bases not matched to a gene: 9. This chain's CDR3 is CSVELRQGAAEAFF. The CDR3 DNA sequence: TGCAGCGTTGAGCTACGTCAGGGGGCAGCTGAAGCTTTCTTT.

The chain employs TRBV18 and TRBJ2-1; D may be TRBD2 (6 bases). The V end lost 3 bases, the J end lost 8 bases, and 11 bases lay between the germline ends. This CDR3 has 13 amino acids. Germline-derived CDR1 and CDR2 are KGHSH and LQKENI. The CDR3 spells CASSPRGLDEQFF. The CDR3, as DNA: TGTGCCAGCTCACCCCGGGGGTTGGATGAGCAGTTCTTC.

This clonotype appeared a few times. The chain combines TRBV11-2 with TRBJ2-7; 15 bases agree with TRBD2. This CDR3 is 18 amino acids long. Germline V gene sequence: CDR1 SGHAT, CDR2 FQNNGV. The CDR3 loop is CASSLGLAGGDSSYEQYV. For the CDR3, the DNA is TGTGCCAGCAGTTTAGGACTAGCGGGGGGGGATAGCTCCTACGAGCAGTACGTC.

This clonotype appeared many times. The chain links TRBV12-3 or TRBV12-4 to TRBJ2-2, with 7 bases aligning to TRBD2. The CDR3 extends over 16 amino acids. Trimming took 5 bases from V and 2 from J; bases not matched to a gene: 8. CDR3 in DNA: TGTGCCAGCAGTCCCTGGGAGGGCGGCAACACCGGGGAGCTGTTTTTT. It codes for CASSPWEGGNTGELFF.

At least ten counts were recorded for this clonotype. CDR3 in amino acids: CASSLVPGQGNYGYTF. The CDR3 nucleotides are TGTGCCAGCAGCTTGGTGCCGGGACAGGGGAACTATGGCTACACCTTC. V gene TRBV5-6 combines with J gene TRBJ1-2; 10 nucleotides align to TRBD1. The germline V gene encodes CDR1 SGHDT and CDR2 YYEEEE. The CDR3 sequence is 16 residues long. V shed 0 bases, J shed 2 bases, and the junction held 4 bases outside the gene matches.

This clonotype was detected a few times. This chain joins TRBV2 and TRBJ1-6; 11 positions agree with TRBD1. V lost 8 bases and J lost 9; bases outside the gene matches: 6. This CDR3 has 14 amino acids. Germline V gene data show CDR1 as SNHLY and CDR2 as FYNNEI. This CDR3 is CASGTDRGPSPLHF. CDR3 sequence (DNA): TGTGCCAGCGGGACGGACAGGGGGCCTTCACCCCTCCACTTT.

The chain combines TRBV5-1 with TRBJ1-1; D gene ambiguous. V was trimmed by 1 base and J by 7 bases, leaving 14 bases between them. The V gene's germline CDR1 is SGHRS and CDR2 YFSETQ. The CDR3 spans 14 residues. The CDR3 sequence is CASSLTAGEIEAFF. The CDR3 DNA sequence: TGCGCCAGCAGCTTGACGGCAGGAGAAATTGAAGCTTTCTTT.

This clonotype was recorded at least ten times. The rearrangement links TRBV20-1 to TRBJ1-2, with TRBD1 identical over 9 bases. The trim removed 1 base at V and 7 bases at J, leaving 10 bases unmatched. CDR1 DFQATT and CDR2 SNEGSKA come from the germline V gene (reference sequence). CDR3 size: 15 residues. The CDR3: CSARGGGQGLGGYTF. The CDR3 region has the DNA TGCAGTGCTAGAGGGGGGGGACAGGGTTTGGGTGGCTACACCTTC.